This T cell receptor (beta chain) was identified during a study of blood T cell repertoires in COVID-19. Study context: Nucleic acid was either cDNA or gDNA, and it came from T cells, B-cell-depleted T cells, or PBMCs.

Germline V gene lookup returns CDR1 SGHTS and CDR2 YDEGEE. V was trimmed by 1 base and J by 6 bases, leaving 11 bases between them. This CDR3 comprises 14 residues. Original processing methods: Reference gene primer amplification in the assay estimated nucleated cell counts. This table comes from immunoSEQ multiplex PCR, and its TCRdb copy is limited to in-frame clones, with some not included. The V and J calls and the clone size are those of that table, but D and trimming were determined from the DNA. Of approximately 350,000 clones listed, about 89% are singletons. This TCR came from a woman between 50 and 59 years old with COVID-19, enrolled during active disease. Sequenced input: peripheral blood. V usage is TRBV5-8 and J usage is TRBJ1-5; possible D gene TRBD1, 5 bases. CDR3 coding DNA: TGTGCCAGCAGCTTGAGAGGGGAGGGTCAGCCCCAGCATTTT. This codes for CASSLRGEGQPQHF.